The TCR beta chain under discussion was sequenced for a study of regulatory dendritic cells for organ transplantation. Study observations and caveats: Memory T cells were less diverse than naive, with memory CD8+ most oligoclonal. Of resting T cell subsets, memory CD8+ had the most alloreactive clonotypes. Memory CD8+ clonal expansion seemed more limited with regulatory than mature dendritic cells.

Sorted T cells were CFSE-labeled and cultured approximately five days with allogeneic regulatory or mature dendritic cells at 1:10. As for this clone: The antigen remains unidentified.

V was trimmed by 6 bases and J by 3 bases, leaving 20 bases between them. This CDR3 is 16 amino acids long. The germline CDR1 and CDR2 sequences are KGHSH and LQKENI. The table came from immunoSEQ multiplex PCR; TCRdb's copy has only in-frame clones and leaves some out. In the table there are some 9,600 clones, under 70% of which are singletons. Source material: naive CD4+ T cells from blood cultured with dendritic cells. Subset specified: CD45RA+ naive T cells. V gene TRBV18 combines with J gene TRBJ1-1, with D possibly TRBD1 on 6 matching bases. The clonotype was recovered from a human donor in good health. The CDR3 region has the DNA TGTGCCAGCTCCCAACTACAGGGTGGCAGTGACACTGAAGCTTTCTTT. It is translated as CASSQLQGGSDTEAFF.